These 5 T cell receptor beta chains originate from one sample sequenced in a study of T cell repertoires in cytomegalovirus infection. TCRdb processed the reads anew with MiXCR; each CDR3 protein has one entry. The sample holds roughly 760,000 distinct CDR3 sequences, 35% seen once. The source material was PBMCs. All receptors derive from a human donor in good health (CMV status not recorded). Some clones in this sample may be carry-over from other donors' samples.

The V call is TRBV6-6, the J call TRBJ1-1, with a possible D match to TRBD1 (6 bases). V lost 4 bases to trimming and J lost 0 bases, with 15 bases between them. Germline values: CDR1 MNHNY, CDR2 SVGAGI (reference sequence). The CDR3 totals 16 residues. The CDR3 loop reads CASSSRDTPMNTEAFF. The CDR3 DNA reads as TGTGCCAGCAGTTCACGGGACACCCCTATGAACACTGAAGCTTTCTTT.

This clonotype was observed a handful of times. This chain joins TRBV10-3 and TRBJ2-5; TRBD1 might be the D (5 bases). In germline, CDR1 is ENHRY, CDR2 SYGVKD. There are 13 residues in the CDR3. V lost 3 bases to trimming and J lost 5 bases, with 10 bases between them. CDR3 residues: CAISEWKGETQYF. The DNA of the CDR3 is TGTGCCATCAGTGAATGGAAGGGGGAGACCCAGTACTTC.

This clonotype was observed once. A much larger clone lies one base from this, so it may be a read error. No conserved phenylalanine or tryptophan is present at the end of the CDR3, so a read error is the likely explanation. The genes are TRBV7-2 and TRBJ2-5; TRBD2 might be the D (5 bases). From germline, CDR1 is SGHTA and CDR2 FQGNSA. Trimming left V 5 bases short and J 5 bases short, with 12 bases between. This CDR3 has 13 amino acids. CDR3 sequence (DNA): TGTGCCAGCAGCCGTTCGGGCGGGGAGACCCAGTACTTA. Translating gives CASSRSGGETQYL.

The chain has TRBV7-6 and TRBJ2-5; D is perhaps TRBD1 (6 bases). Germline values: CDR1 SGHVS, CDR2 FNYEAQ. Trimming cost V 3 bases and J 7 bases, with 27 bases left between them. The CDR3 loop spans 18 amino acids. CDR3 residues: CASSFSRPGLTYRVTQYF. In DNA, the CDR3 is TGTGCCAGCAGCTTCTCCCGGCCCGGGTTGACGTACAGGGTGACCCAGTACTTC.

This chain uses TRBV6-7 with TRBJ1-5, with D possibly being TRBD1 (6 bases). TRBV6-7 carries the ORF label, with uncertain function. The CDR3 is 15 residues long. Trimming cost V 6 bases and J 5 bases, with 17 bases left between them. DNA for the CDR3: TGTGCCAGCAGAAAAAGACAGGAAATCGATCAGCCCCAGCATTTT. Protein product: CASRKRQEIDQPQHF.